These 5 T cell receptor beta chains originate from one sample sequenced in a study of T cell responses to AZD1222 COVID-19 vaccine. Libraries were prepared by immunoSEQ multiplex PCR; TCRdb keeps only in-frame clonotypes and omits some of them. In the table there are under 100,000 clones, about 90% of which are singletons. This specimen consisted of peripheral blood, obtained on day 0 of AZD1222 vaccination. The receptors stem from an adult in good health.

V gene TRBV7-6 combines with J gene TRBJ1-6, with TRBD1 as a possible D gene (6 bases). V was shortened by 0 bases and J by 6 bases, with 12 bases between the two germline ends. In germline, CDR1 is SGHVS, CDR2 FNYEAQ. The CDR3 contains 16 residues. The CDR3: CASSLASARGNSPLHF. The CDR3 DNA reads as TGTGCCAGCAGCTTAGCCTCAGCCAGGGGTAATTCACCCCTCCACTTT.

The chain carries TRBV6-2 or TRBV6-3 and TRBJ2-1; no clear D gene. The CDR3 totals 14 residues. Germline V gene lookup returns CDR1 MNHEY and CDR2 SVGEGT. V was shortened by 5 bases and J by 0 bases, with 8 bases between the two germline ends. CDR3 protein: CASSTSHSYNEQFF. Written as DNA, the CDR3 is TGTGCCAGCAGTACCTCCCACTCCTACAATGAGCAGTTCTTC.

CDR3 residues: CASSLPLGNNQETQYF. The CDR3 DNA is TGCGCCAGCAGCTTGCCGCTAGGGAATAACCAAGAGACCCAGTACTTC. The chain is built from TRBV5-1 and TRBJ2-5; D not resolved. Germline values: CDR1 SGHRS, CDR2 YFSETQ. This CDR3 region has 16 residues. The V end was cut by 1 base, the J end by 0 bases, with 13 bases between.

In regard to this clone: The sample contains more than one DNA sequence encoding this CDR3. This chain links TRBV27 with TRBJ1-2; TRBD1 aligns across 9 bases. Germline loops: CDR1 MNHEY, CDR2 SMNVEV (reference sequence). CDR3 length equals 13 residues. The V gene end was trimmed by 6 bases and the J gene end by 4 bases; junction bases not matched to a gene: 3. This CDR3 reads CASSSDRGYGYTF. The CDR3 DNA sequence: TGTGCCAGCAGCTCGGACAGGGGCTATGGCTACACCTTC.

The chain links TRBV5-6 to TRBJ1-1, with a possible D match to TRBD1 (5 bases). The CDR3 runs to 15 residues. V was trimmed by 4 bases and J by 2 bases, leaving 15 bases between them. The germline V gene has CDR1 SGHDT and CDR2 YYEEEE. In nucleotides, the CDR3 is TGTGCCAGCAGCCGGGGGTACGGTGAAAACACTGAAGCTTTCTTT. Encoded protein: CASSRGYGENTEAFF. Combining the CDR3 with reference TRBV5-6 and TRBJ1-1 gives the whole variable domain DAGVTQSPTHLIKTRGQQVTLRCSPKSGHDTVSWYQQALGQGPQFIFQYYEEEERQRGNFPDRFSGHQFPNYSSELNVNALLLGDSALYLCASSRGYGENTEAFFGQGTRLTVV.